This TCR beta chain appears in the sequencing data of a study of spatial heterogeneity in lung cancer. Overall study findings and caveats: Mutation counts in tumors were tracked by counts of expanded intratumoral alpha and beta TCRs.

Sample time point: sample taken at primary tumor resection. This clonotype has at least ten counts. The antigen remains unidentified. In a library made to pick up alpha chains, this beta chain is a stray read with a size that means little. Using its own MiXCR run on the 5' RACE reads, TCRdb lists one record per CDR3 protein. Found here are over 8,500 distinct CDR3 sequences, more than 4.5% of them singletons; the top ten hold 9.5% to 15%. In germline, CDR1 is LGHDT, CDR2 YNNKEL (reference sequence). Trimming left V 1 base short and J 0 bases short, with 9 bases between. CDR3 length: 15 residues. This TCR derives from a male donor with early-stage non-small cell lung cancer. This material consisted of lung tumor tissue, taken at surgery. J is TRBJ1-1 and V is TRBV3-1, with D possibly matching TRBD1 (6 bases). The CDR3 DNA reads TGTGCCAGCAGCCAAGGACAGGTTCTGAACACTGAAGCTTTCTTT. Protein sequence: CASSQGQVLNTEAFF.